This is a list of T cell receptor beta chains from one sample in a study of PD-1 blockade in classical Hodgkin lymphoma. Libraries were prepared by immunoSEQ multiplex PCR; TCRdb keeps only in-frame clonotypes and omits some of them. Seen here are approximately 6,300 clones, around 73% observed once, and the top ten hold 3% to 4.5%. The sequencing here drew on CD4+ T cells from blood, taken at baseline. Receptors were obtained from a human donor with classical Hodgkin lymphoma. Each CDR3 is given with its conserved first and last residue. A D gene is named only where the DNA matches it firmly. Where a row states a size, it is once, few, many or the class of an expanded clone; other rows omit it.

.	TRBV7-6	TRBJ1-4	.	TGTGCCAGCAGCTTAGCAAAGGGGGTGGAACTGTTTTTT	CASSLAKGVELFF
TRBD2	TRBV4-1	TRBJ2-1	.	TGCGCCAGCAGCCAAGGGACTAGCGGGGCCTACAATGAGCAGTTCTTC	CASSQGTSGAYNEQFF
.	TRBV15	TRBJ1-2	once	TGTGCCACCAGCAGAGGTCAGGACTATTATGGCTACACCTTC	CATSRGQDYYGYTF
.	TRBV4-3	TRBJ1-3	once	TGCGCCAGCAGCCAAGATATAGGGTCTGGAAACACCATATATTTT	CASSQDIGSGNTIYF
.	TRBV9	TRBJ2-3	.	TGTGCCAGCAGCCCGTGGTCCCAGGTCCTCACAGATACGCAGTATTTT	CASSPWSQVLTDTQYF
.	TRBV12-5	TRBJ1-5	.	TGTGCTAGTGCCCCTGCGTTTAATCAGCCCCAGCATTTT	CASAPAFNQPQHF
.	TRBV19	TRBJ2-7	.	TGTGCCTCTACCCCGCGGCGATCCTACGAGCAGTACTTC	CASTPRRSYEQYF
.	TRBV25-1	TRBJ2-7	.	TGTGCCAGCAGTGAATGGTCTGGGGCGGACGAGCAGTACTTC	CASSEWSGADEQYF
.	TRBV7-8	TRBJ2-5	.	TGTGCCAGCAGCGGGCGAAGGACCCCCGAGACCCAGTACTTC	CASSGRRTPETQYF
TRBD1	TRBV2	TRBJ1-5	few	TGTGCCAGCAGTGTGGACAGGGGCAAATCGATTCAGCCCCAGCATTTT	CASSVDRGKSIQPQHF
TRBD1	TRBV2	TRBJ2-3	.	TGTGCCAGCAGGGAGGGACAGGCCACCCGCACAGATACGCAGTATTTT	CASREGQATRTDTQYF
.	TRBV4-1	TRBJ2-1	.	TGCGCCAGCGGTAAACAGGACTTTATACCGCACTCCTACAATGAGCAGTTCTTC	CASGKQDFIPHSYNEQFF
.	TRBV5-8	TRBJ1-5	.	TGTGCCAGCAGCCTGGCGGGGAGGCAGCATCAGCCCCAGCATTTT	CASSLAGRQHQPQHF
TRBD2	TRBV6-6	TRBJ2-1	.	TGTGCCAGCAGTTACCCCCTAGCGGGGGGGAATGAGCAGTTCTTC	CASSYPLAGGNEQFF
.	TRBV6-1	TRBJ2-7	.	TGTGCCAGCAGCTCGAGGTCCTACGAGCAGTACTTC	CASSSRSYEQYF
.	TRBV14	TRBJ2-1	.	TGTGCCAGCAGCCATTGGGAGAGTGGCAATGAGCAGTTCTTC	CASSHWESGNEQFF
TRBD1	TRBV4-1	TRBJ1-5	.	TGCGCCAGCAGCCAGAATTCTGGGACAGGGCGCAATCAGCCCCAGCATTTT	CASSQNSGTGRNQPQHF
TRBD2	TRBV9	TRBJ2-5	.	TGTGCCAGCAGCGTGGCTAGCGGGGAAGAGACCCAGTACTTC	CASSVASGEETQYF
.	TRBV5-6	TRBJ2-7	.	TGTGCCAGCAGCTTTCTTCTTCAGGGGAACTACGAGCAGTACTTC	CASSFLLQGNYEQYF
.	TRBV27	TRBJ1-2	.	TGTGCCAGCAGTTGGTCCCCCCCCCAGGGTAGTATCTATGGCTACACCTTC	CASSWSPPQGSIYGYTF
TRBD1	TRBV19	TRBJ1-5	.	TGTGCCAGTAGTATCTCCGGGGACAGGGGAGGTCAGCCCCAGCATTTT	CASSISGDRGGQPQHF
.	TRBV19	TRBJ1-2	.	TGTGCCAGTAGTCCCCCGGAGAGAGCTAACTATGGCTACACCTTC	CASSPPERANYGYTF
TRBD2	TRBV7-2	TRBJ2-5	once	TGTGCCAGCAGCTTAATCGGCCGGGGGGGTGTCGAGACCCAGTACTTC	CASSLIGRGGVETQYF
TRBD1	TRBV6-1	TRBJ1-4	.	TGTGCCACCTCCGGGACAGCGCATGAAAAACTGTTTTTT	CATSGTAHEKLFF
.	TRBV7-2	TRBJ1-6	.	TGTGCCAGCAGCGTCAGGGTGGATAATTCACCCCTCCACTTT	CASSVRVDNSPLHF
.	TRBV5-1	TRBJ1-1	.	TGCGCCAGCAGCGAAGGGGTGGAAACTGAAGCTTTCTTT	CASSEGVETEAFF
TRBD2	TRBV2	TRBJ2-1	.	TGTGCCAGCAGTGGAGGTGGCGGGGGGGCGTATGAGCAGTTCTTC	CASSGGGGGAYEQFF
.	TRBV28	TRBJ1-5	.	TGTGCCAGCAGTTTAGCAGGGCACAATCAGCCCCAGCATTTT	CASSLAGHNQPQHF
TRBD1	TRBV5-6	TRBJ1-2	.	TGTGCCAGCAGCTTGGGACCCCCTGACAGGGTGGGAGGCTACACCTTC	CASSLGPPDRVGGYTF
TRBD1	TRBV28	TRBJ2-1	.	TGTGCCAGCAGTTTATCCGGGCAGGGGGCTGGGGAGCAGTTCTTC	CASSLSGQGAGEQFF
TRBD1	TRBV11-2	TRBJ2-1	.	TGTGCCAGCAGTCGACAGGGGAATGAGCAGTTCTTC	CASSRQGNEQFF
TRBD1	TRBV7-9	TRBJ1-1	.	TGTGCCAGCATCATGGGGACAGGGGTTAGAAACACTGAAGCTTTCTTT	CASIMGTGVRNTEAFF
TRBD2	TRBV7-2	TRBJ2-7	.	TGTGCCAGCAGCTTGCTAGCGGGGGGTGACGAGCAGTACTTC	CASSLLAGGDEQYF
.	TRBV5-1	TRBJ2-2	.	TGCGCCACCGCTCGGGGGTATTCGAACACCGGGGAGCTGTTTTTT	CATARGYSNTGELFF
TRBD1	TRBV5-8	TRBJ2-7	.	TGTGCCAGCAGCGTGGACAGGGCCTACGAGCAGTACTTC	CASSVDRAYEQYF
.	TRBV4-1	TRBJ2-1	.	TGCGCCAGCAGCCAAGGGACTCTGGGACACTTGAGGAGTGAGCAGTTCTTC	CASSQGTLGHLRSEQFF
TRBD1	TRBV6-5	TRBJ1-5	few	TGTGCCAGCAGTTACGGGAAGGGGGCGATCAATCAGCCCCAGCATTTT	CASSYGKGAINQPQHF
.	TRBV5-4	TRBJ2-5	once	TGTGCCAGCAGCTGGACGCGGCAAGAGACCCAGTACTTC	CASSWTRQETQYF
TRBD1	TRBV5-1	TRBJ1-2	.	TGCGCCAGCAACAGGGGGCGCGAGGCAGCTGGCTACACCTTC	CASNRGREAAGYTF
.	TRBV28	TRBJ1-6	few	TGTGCCAGCAGTCCTCCGATGTATCGGGGTTCACCCCTCCACTTT	CASSPPMYRGSPLHF